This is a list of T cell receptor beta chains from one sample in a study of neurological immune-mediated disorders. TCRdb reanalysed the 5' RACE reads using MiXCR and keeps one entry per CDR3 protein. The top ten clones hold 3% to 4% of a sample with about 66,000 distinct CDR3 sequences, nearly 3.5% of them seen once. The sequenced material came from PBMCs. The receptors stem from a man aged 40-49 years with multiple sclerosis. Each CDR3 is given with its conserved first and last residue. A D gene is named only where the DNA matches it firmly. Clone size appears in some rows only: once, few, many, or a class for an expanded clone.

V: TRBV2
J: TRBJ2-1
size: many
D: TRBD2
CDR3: CASSARRAGTSGGEQFF
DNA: TGTGCCAGCAGTGCTCGAAGAGCCGGGACTAGCGGGGGTGAGCAGTTCTTC

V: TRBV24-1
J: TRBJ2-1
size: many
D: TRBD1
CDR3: CATSDLWTGSGNEQFF
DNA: TGTGCCACCAGTGATTTGTGGACAGGGTCGGGCAATGAGCAGTTCTTC

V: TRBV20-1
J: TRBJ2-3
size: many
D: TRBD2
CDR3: CSAQRSGGYTDTQYF
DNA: TGCAGTGCTCAGCGTAGCGGGGGGTACACAGATACGCAGTATTTT

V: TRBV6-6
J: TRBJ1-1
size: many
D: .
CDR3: CASSTYRDDFAFF
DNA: TGTGCCAGCAGTACTTACAGGGACGACTTTGCTTTCTTT

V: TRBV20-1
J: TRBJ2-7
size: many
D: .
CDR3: CSASDGSYEQYF
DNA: TGCAGTGCTAGTGACGGCTCCTACGAGCAGTACTTC

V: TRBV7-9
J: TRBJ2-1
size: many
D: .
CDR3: CASSPGLRDEQFF
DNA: TGTGCCAGCAGCCCGGGGCTGAGGGATGAGCAGTTCTTC

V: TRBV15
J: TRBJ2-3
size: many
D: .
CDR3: CATSRGTLTDTQYF
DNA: TGTGCCACCAGCAGAGGGACGCTAACAGATACGCAGTATTTT

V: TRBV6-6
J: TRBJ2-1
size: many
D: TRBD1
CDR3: CASSWGQGINEQFF
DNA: TGTGCCAGCAGCTGGGGACAGGGGATCAATGAGCAGTTCTTC

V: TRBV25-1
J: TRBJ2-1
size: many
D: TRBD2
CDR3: CASSDRLAGGGNEQFF
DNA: TGTGCCAGCAGTGATCGACTAGCGGGAGGGGGGAATGAGCAGTTCTTC

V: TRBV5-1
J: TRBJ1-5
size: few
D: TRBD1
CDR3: CASSPGDRDRQPQHF
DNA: TGCGCCAGCAGCCCGGGGGACAGGGACCGTCAGCCCCAGCATTTT

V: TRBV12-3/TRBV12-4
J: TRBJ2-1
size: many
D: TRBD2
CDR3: CASRHTSASSYNEQFF
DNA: TGTGCCAGCAGACACACTAGCGCTAGCTCCTACAATGAGCAGTTCTTC

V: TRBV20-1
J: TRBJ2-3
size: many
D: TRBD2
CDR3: CSAVSKREGGDTQYF
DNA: TGCAGTGCTGTGTCTAAGCGGGAGGGTGGAGATACGCAGTATTTT

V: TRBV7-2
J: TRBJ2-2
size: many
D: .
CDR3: CASSLGAVGAVKTGELFF
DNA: TGTGCCAGCAGCTTAGGGGCAGTGGGAGCGGTTAAGACCGGGGAGCTGTTTTTT

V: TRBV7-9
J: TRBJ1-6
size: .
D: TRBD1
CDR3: CASTPWTGNPSHLHF
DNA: TGTGCCAGCACCCCTTGGACAGGGAATCCTTCACACCTCCACTTT

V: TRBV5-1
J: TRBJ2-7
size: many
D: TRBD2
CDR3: CASGRSSGRILYEQYF
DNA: TGCGCCTCCGGTCGGAGTAGCGGGAGGATCTTGTACGAGCAGTACTTC

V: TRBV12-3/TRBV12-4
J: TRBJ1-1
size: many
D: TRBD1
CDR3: CASKSGQGTNTEAFF
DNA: TGTGCCAGCAAATCTGGACAGGGAACAAACACTGAAGCTTTCTTT

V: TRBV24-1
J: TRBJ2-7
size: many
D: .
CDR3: CATSGLTHGGYEQYF
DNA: TGTGCCACCAGTGGCCTCACACATGGGGGTTACGAGCAGTACTTC

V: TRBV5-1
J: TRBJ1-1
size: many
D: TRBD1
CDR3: CASSANRGITEAFF
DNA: TGCGCCAGCAGCGCAAACAGGGGTATCACTGAAGCTTTCTTT

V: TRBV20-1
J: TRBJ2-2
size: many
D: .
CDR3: CSARTLGAGELFF
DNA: TGCAGTGCTAGGACACTAGGGGCCGGGGAGCTGTTTTTT

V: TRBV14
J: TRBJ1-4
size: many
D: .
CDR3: CASSPNERGDEKLFF
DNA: TGTGCCAGCAGCCCGAACGAGCGGGGGGACGAAAAACTGTTTTTT

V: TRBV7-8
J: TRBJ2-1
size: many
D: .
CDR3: CASSLPVDRGREQFF
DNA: TGTGCCAGCAGCTTACCGGTAGACCGGGGGCGGGAGCAGTTCTTC

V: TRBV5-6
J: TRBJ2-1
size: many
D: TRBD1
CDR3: CASSLTGNNEQFF
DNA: TGTGCCAGCAGCCTGACAGGGAACAATGAGCAGTTCTTC

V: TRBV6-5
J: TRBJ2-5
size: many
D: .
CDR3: CASSYGDFQETQYF
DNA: TGTGCCAGCAGTTACGGCGACTTCCAAGAGACCCAGTACTTC

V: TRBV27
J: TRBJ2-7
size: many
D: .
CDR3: CASSRDPTGEQYF
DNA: TGTGCCAGCAGCCGGGACCCCACGGGGGAGCAGTACTTC

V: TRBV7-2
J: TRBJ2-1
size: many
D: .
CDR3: CASSSKFSYNEQFF
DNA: TGTGCCAGCAGCTCCAAGTTTTCCTACAATGAGCAGTTCTTC

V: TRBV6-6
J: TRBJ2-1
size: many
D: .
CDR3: CASSNPDSEQFF
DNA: TGTGCCAGCAGTAACCCTGACAGTGAGCAGTTCTTC

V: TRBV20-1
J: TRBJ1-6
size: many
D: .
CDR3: CSARRPTSYNSPLHF
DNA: TGCAGTGCTAGAAGGCCCACCTCCTATAATTCACCCCTCCACTTT

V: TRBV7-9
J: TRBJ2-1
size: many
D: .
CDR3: CASSLMFGKSNEQFF
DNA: TGTGCCAGCAGCTTAATGTTCGGGAAGAGCAATGAGCAGTTCTTC

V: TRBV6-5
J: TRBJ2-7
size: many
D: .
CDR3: CASSLDPYGEQYF
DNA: TGTGCCAGCAGTTTAGATCCTTACGGCGAGCAGTACTTC

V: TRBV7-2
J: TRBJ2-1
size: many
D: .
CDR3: CASSPGPLNEQFF
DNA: TGTGCCAGCAGCCCGGGACCTCTTAATGAGCAGTTCTTC

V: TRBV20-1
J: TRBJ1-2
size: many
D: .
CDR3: CSARDTGFNRYTF
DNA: TGCAGTGCTAGGGATACAGGGTTTAATCGCTACACCTTC